Presented here are 2 T cell receptor beta chains from one specimen sequenced in a study of T-cell memory formation after mild COVID-19. TCRdb reanalysed the 5' RACE reads using MiXCR and keeps one entry per CDR3 protein. The table has about 140,000 distinct CDR3 sequences, about 14% seen once. Sequencing used PBMCs or a T cell subset sorted from them (not recorded which). All receptors come from an adult woman who had mild COVID-19 (a few samples of this study predate the infection). Cell type and time point are not known.

Comments on this clonotype: The junction and the germline gene differ at one end; a read error may be behind it. This chain links TRBV3-1 with TRBJ2-7; TRBD1 is a possible D gene (6 bases). This CDR3 region has 13 residues. Germline V lookup: CDR1 LGHDT, CDR2 YNNKEL (reference sequence). The CDR3 DNA reads TGTGCCAGCAGCCAATACTCCGGACAGAGAATTAACTTC. It codes for CASSQYSGQRINF.

This clonotype has ten or more counts. The chain carries TRBV5-1 and TRBJ2-1; D may be TRBD2 (6 bases). The CDR3 spans 14 residues. Trimming took off 4 bases at V and 1 base at J, with 9 bases between the two ends. Germline V gene sequence: CDR1 SGHRS, CDR2 YFSETQ. CDR3 sequence reads: CASSLGGSYNEQFF. CDR3 sequence (DNA): TGCGCCAGCAGCCTGGGGGGATCCTACAATGAGCAGTTCTTC. The variable domain in full, completed from reference TRBV5-1 and TRBJ2-1, reads KAGVTQTPRYLIKTRGQQVTLSCSPISGHRSVSWYQQTPGQGLQFLFEYFSETQRNKGNFPGRFSGRQFSNSRSEMNVSTLELGDSALYLCASSLGGSYNEQFFGPGTRLTVL.